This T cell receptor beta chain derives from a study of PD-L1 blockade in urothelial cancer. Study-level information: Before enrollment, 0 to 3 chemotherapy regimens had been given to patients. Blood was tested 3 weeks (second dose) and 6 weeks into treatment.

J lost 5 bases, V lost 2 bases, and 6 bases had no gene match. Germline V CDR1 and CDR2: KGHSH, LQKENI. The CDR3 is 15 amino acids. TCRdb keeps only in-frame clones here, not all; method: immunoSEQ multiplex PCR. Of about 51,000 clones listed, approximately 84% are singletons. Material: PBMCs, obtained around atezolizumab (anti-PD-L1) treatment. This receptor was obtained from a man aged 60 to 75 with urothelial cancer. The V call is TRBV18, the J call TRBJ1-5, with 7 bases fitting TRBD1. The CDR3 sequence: CASSPGQGVDQPQHF. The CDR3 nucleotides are TGTGCCAGCTCACCAGGGCAGGGGGTAGATCAGCCCCAGCATTTT.